This entry lists 31 T cell receptor beta chains sequenced from one sample in a study of blood T cell repertoires in COVID-19. Profiled with immunoSEQ multiplex PCR; TCRdb holds only in-frame clones, not every one. The table includes fewer than 350,000 clones, 85% detected once. Sequencing input: PBMCs or T cells enriched from blood (not recorded which). These receptor sequences come from a woman aged 50 to 65 who had recovered from COVID-19.

This clone was counted many times. This CDR3 reads CASSQYRGHGYTF. Written as DNA, the CDR3 is TGTGCCAGCAGCCAATACAGGGGCCATGGCTACACCTTC. The V gene is TRBV3-1 (or the pseudogene TRBV3-2), the J gene TRBJ1-2, with 7 bases that match TRBD1. The CDR3 is 13 amino acids. Trimming took 2 bases from V and 6 from J; bases not matched to a gene: 3. Germline CDR1 reads LGHDT; CDR2 reads YNNKEL (reference sequence).

V gene TRBV2 combines with J gene TRBJ1-6; D not certain. The germline V and J ends were trimmed by 8 bases and 9 bases, with 17 bases remaining between them. The CDR3 sequence is 14 residues long. Germline V CDR1 and CDR2: SNHLY, FYNNEI. CDR3 sequence reads: CASSGSPPGSPLHF. CDR3 DNA: TGTGCCAGCTCCGGGAGCCCTCCCGGTTCACCCCTCCACTTT.

This clone has more than one count but fewer than ten. This chain connects TRBV28 to TRBJ1-2; D is unclear. Germline assignment: CDR1 MDHEN and CDR2 SYDVKM. The CDR3 totals 13 residues. The germline V and J ends were trimmed by 3 bases and 0 bases, with 5 bases remaining between them. The CDR3 coding sequence is TGTGCCAGCAGTTTGCGTCCTAACTATGGCTACACCTTC. Amino acids: CASSLRPNYGYTF.

V is TRBV2 and J is TRBJ2-2; a possible D gene is TRBD2 (7 bases). The CDR3 runs 15 residues. Between the trimmed V and J ends, which lost 5 bases and 3 bases, there was a span of 13 bases. Germline V gene lookup returns CDR1 SNHLY and CDR2 FYNNEI. The CDR3 DNA follows: TGTGCCAGCAGTTTGGGGGGGCCGGACACCGGGGAGCTGTTTTTT. Its protein product is CASSLGGPDTGELFF.

The chain uses TRBV28 and TRBJ1-4; a weak D match, TRBD1 (5 bases). The V and J ends lost 4 bases and 6 bases respectively, with 15 bases between them. Germline V gene data show CDR1 as MDHEN and CDR2 as SYDVKM. The CDR3 length is 15 residues. As DNA, the CDR3 is TGTGCCAGCAGTTCGACAGCTCCTGGGTATGAAAAACTGTTTTTT. It is translated as CASSSTAPGYEKLFF. The full variable domain, rest sourced from reference TRBV28 and TRBJ1-4, is DVKVTQSSRYLVKRTGEKVFLECVQDMDHENMFWYRQDPGLGLRLIYFSYDVKMKEKGDIPEGYSVSREKKERFSLILESASTNQTSMYLCASSSTAPGYEKLFFGSGTQLSVL.

The chain links TRBV7-6 to TRBJ1-2; TRBD1 aligns across 11 bases. The V and J ends lost 5 bases and 4 bases, in that order; junction bases with no gene match: 6. The CDR3 is 15 residues long. Germline lookup yields CDR1 SGHVS and CDR2 FNYEAQ. The CDR3 DNA follows: TGTGCCAGCAGCCTCGGACAGGGGGCTCGCTATGGCTACACCTTC. Its translation is CASSLGQGARYGYTF.

This clone has just one count. This chain connects TRBV30 to TRBJ1-1, with D possibly TRBD1 on 6 matching bases. Germline V gives CDR1 GTSNPN, CDR2 SVGIG (reference sequence). The CDR3 is 15 residues long. V was clipped by 3 bases and J by 2 bases, with 16 bases between them. The CDR3 DNA reads TGTGCCTGGAGCCTTGCTAGGGGGTATAACACTGAAGCTTTCTTT. Translated, it gives CAWSLARGYNTEAFF.

This clone was recorded only once. This chain links TRBV30 with TRBJ1-5, with D perhaps matching TRBD1 (5 bases). Deletions cut 4 bases from V and 4 bases from J, with 14 bases between. Per germline, CDR1 GTSNPN and CDR2 SVGIG (reference sequence). This CDR3 spans 14 amino acids. The chain's CDR3 is CAWTGKNRNQPQHF. The CDR3 coding sequence is TGTGCCTGGACAGGGAAGAATCGGAATCAGCCCCAGCATTTT.

V is TRBV24-1 and J is TRBJ2-3; D gene uncertain. Trimming cost V 5 bases and J 7 bases, with 15 bases left between them. Germline V gene sequence: CDR1 KGHDR, CDR2 SFDVKD. This CDR3 region has 14 residues. For the CDR3, the DNA is TGTGCCACCAGTGCGACGGGTAGCAGATATACGCAGTATTTT. It is translated as CATSATGSRYTQYF.

The chain uses TRBV3-1 (or the pseudogene TRBV3-2) and TRBJ1-2; D may be TRBD1 (5 bases). Per germline, CDR1 LGHDT and CDR2 YNNKEL (reference sequence). The CDR3 totals 14 residues. V lost 4 bases and J 6 bases, leaving 15 bases between the germline ends. In nucleotides, the CDR3 is TGTGCCAGCAGCCGATCCCCCGGGGGGGATGGCTACACCTTC. It encodes CASSRSPGGDGYTF.

The V and J genes are TRBV5-1 and TRBJ2-2; D possibly corresponds to TRBD1 (5 bases). Germline lookup yields CDR1 SGHRS and CDR2 YFSETQ. With 1 base removed from V and 4 bases from J, the gap between germline ends came to 11 bases. This CDR3 is built from 15 residues. Written as DNA, the CDR3 is TGCGCCAGCAGCTTGATTCAGGGATCCACCGGGGAGCTGTTTTTT. This gives the protein CASSLIQGSTGELFF.

J is TRBJ1-5 and V is TRBV28, with a possible D match to TRBD1 (5 bases). CDR3 length equals 17 residues. Germline-derived CDR1 and CDR2 are MDHEN and SYDVKM. The V end was cut by 2 bases, the J end by 6 bases, with 20 bases between. This CDR3 reads CASSLAPPGGWGQPQHF. The CDR3 bases are TGTGCCAGCAGTTTAGCACCCCCCGGGGGGTGGGGTCAGCCCCAGCATTTT.

This chain uses TRBV6-5 with TRBJ2-2; TRBD2 matches 8 bases. The CDR3 runs to 13 residues. Germline V lookup: CDR1 MNHEY, CDR2 SVGAGI. V lost 6 bases, J lost 6 bases, and 3 bases stayed unmatched. CDR3 coding DNA: TGTGCCAGCAGCCAGCGGGAGTCCGGGGAGCTGTTTTTT. As protein: CASSQRESGELFF.

As concerns this clone: The sample contains more than one DNA sequence encoding this CDR3. This chain uses TRBV2 with TRBJ1-5; 7 bases agree with TRBD1. The V gene's germline CDR1 is SNHLY and CDR2 FYNNEI. V was pared by 4 bases and J by 4 bases, with 4 bases of the junction left unmatched. The CDR3 totals 14 residues. The CDR3 DNA follows: TGTGCCAGCAGTGGACAGGGTGGGAATCAGCCCCAGCATTTT. Encoded protein: CASSGQGGNQPQHF. Full variable domain (remainder filled in from reference TRBV2 and TRBJ1-5): EPEVTQTPSHQVTQMGQEVILRCVPISNHLYFYWYRQILGQKVEFLVSFYNNEISEKSEIFDDQFSVERPDGSNFTLKIRSTKLEDSAMYFCASSGQGGNQPQHFGDGTRLSIL.

The gene calls are TRBV5-1 and TRBJ1-6; no reliable D call. The CDR3 length is 14 residues. Trimming removed 4 bases from V and 10 bases from J, with 15 bases in between. Germline values: CDR1 SGHRS, CDR2 YFSETQ. The CDR3 DNA sequence: TGCGCCAGCAGCCCCGACATGGGTTACTCACCCCTCCACTTT. It is translated as CASSPDMGYSPLHF.

This chain joins TRBV7-8 and TRBJ2-3, with 8 bases aligning to TRBD1. Unmatched junction bases numbered 10, after V lost 2 bases and J lost 6 bases. The CDR3 extends over 16 amino acids. In germline, CDR1 is SGHVS, CDR2 FQNEAQ. The chain's CDR3 is CASSLSRTGFLDTQYF. The CDR3 DNA sequence: TGTGCCAGCAGCTTATCTAGGACAGGGTTTTTGGATACGCAGTATTTT.

This clone was observed once. The chain combines TRBV28 with TRBJ1-4; D gene unclear. This CDR3 contains 17 residues. The V end lost 5 bases, the J end lost 2 bases, and 18 bases lay between the germline ends. CDR1 and CDR2 from the germline V gene are MDHEN and SYDVKM. For the CDR3, the DNA is TGTGCCAGCAGTACCCGGGTCAGTTTAAGGACTAATGAAAAACTGTTTTTT. Translated, it gives CASSTRVSLRTNEKLFF.

The table lists this clone with a few counts. The J gene is TRBJ1-2, the V gene TRBV5-6, with 8 bases lining up with TRBD1. The trim removed 4 bases at V and 5 bases at J, leaving 7 bases unmatched. This CDR3 is 14 amino acids long. Germline CDR1 SGHDT, CDR2 YYEEEE. CDR3 loop: CASSKDRGSYGYTF. CDR3 DNA sequence: TGTGCCAGCAGCAAAGACAGGGGTTCTTATGGCTACACCTTC.

This clone was picked up one time. The genes are TRBV28 and TRBJ2-7; TRBD1 matches 7 bases. Trimming removed 6 bases from V and 4 bases from J; junction bases left unmatched: 6. This CDR3 has 13 amino acids. Germline values: CDR1 MDHEN, CDR2 SYDVKM. DNA for the CDR3: TGTGCCAGCAGGACAGGGATTAAGTACGAGCAGTACTTC. It codes for CASRTGIKYEQYF.

V is TRBV19 and J is TRBJ1-6; a possible D gene is TRBD1 (5 bases). Deletions cut 5 bases from V and 6 bases from J, with 11 bases between. In germline, CDR1 is LNHDA, CDR2 SQIVND (reference sequence). The CDR3 is 14 amino acids. The CDR3 sequence: CASSQQTANSPLHF. In DNA form, the CDR3 reads TGTGCCAGTAGTCAGCAGACAGCTAATTCACCCCTCCACTTT.

This chain joins TRBV3-1 (or the pseudogene TRBV3-2) and TRBJ1-3; 8 bases match TRBD1. This CDR3 comprises 15 residues. Trimming removed 2 bases from V and 5 bases from J; junction bases left unmatched: 5. Looked up from germline, CDR1 is LGHDT and CDR2 is YNNKEL (reference sequence). CDR3 nucleotides: TGTGCCAGCAGCCAAAGACAGGGGTATAGAAACACCATATATTTT. As protein: CASSQRQGYRNTIYF.

The V call is TRBV6-1, the J call TRBJ2-7; TRBD1 agrees at 8 bases. The CDR3 is 14 residues long. J gave up 2 bases and V 3 bases, and 3 bases lay outside the gene matches. The germline V gene has CDR1 MNHNS and CDR2 SASEGT. CDR3 sequence reads: CASSETGVPYEQYF. CDR3 nucleotides: TGTGCCAGCAGTGAGACAGGGGTTCCCTACGAGCAGTACTTC.

V is TRBV9 and J is TRBJ2-7, with a weak D call TRBD1 (6 bases). With 4 bases removed from V and 0 bases from J, the gap between germline ends came to 14 bases. The CDR3 extends over 15 amino acids. Germline CDR1 reads SGDLS; CDR2 reads YYNGEE. The CDR3 protein is CASSTGTTSSYEQYF. The DNA for the CDR3 is TGTGCCAGCAGCACCGGGACAACAAGCTCCTACGAGCAGTACTTC.

This sequence joins TRBV28 and TRBJ1-2; tentative D call: TRBD1 (5 bases). The CDR3 has 15 amino acids. V was cut by 4 bases and J by 5 bases, with 17 bases left in between. From germline, CDR1 is MDHEN and CDR2 SYDVKM. As DNA, the CDR3 is TGTGCCAGCAGTTCTGCAGGGCAGGGTCGGTATGGCTACACCTTC. Its protein is CASSSAGQGRYGYTF.

V is TRBV9 and J is TRBJ2-5, with 13 bases lining up with TRBD2. V shed 0 bases, J shed 3 bases, and the junction held 5 bases outside the gene matches. CDR3 length equals 17 residues. Germline values: CDR1 SGDLS, CDR2 YYNGEE. The CDR3 DNA reads TGTGCCAGCAGCGTAGGCTTCACTAGCGGGGGGGAAGAGACCCAGTACTTC. It encodes CASSVGFTSGGEETQYF.

CDR3 region: CASSLLDRGGYTF. CDR3 sequence (DNA): TGTGCCAGCAGCTTACTAGACAGGGGTGGCTACACCTTC. V and J are TRBV7-9 and TRBJ1-2; 8 positions agree with TRBD1. The trim removed 2 bases at V and 7 bases at J, leaving 3 bases unmatched. The length of the CDR3 is 13 residues. CDR1 and CDR2 (germline): SEHNR, FQNEAQ (reference sequence).

The chain uses TRBV5-1 and TRBJ1-1; the D gene is possibly TRBD1 (5 bases). The germline V gene has CDR1 SGHRS and CDR2 YFSETQ. The CDR3 runs 18 residues. With 4 bases removed from V and 1 base from J, the gap between germline ends came to 23 bases. This chain's CDR3 is CASSLESRGRAPNTEAFF. CDR3 DNA sequence: TGCGCCAGCAGCCTAGAGTCACGGGGGAGGGCCCCGAACACTGAAGCTTTCTTT. Full variable domain (remainder filled in from reference TRBV5-1 and TRBJ1-1): KAGVTQTPRYLIKTRGQQVTLSCSPISGHRSVSWYQQTPGQGLQFLFEYFSETQRNKGNFPGRFSGRQFSNSRSEMNVSTLELGDSALYLCASSLESRGRAPNTEAFFGQGTRLTVV.

The chain carries TRBV6-5 and TRBJ1-1; D possibly corresponds to TRBD1 (5 bases). The CDR3 is 15 residues long. In germline, CDR1 is MNHEY, CDR2 SVGAGI. Trimming left V 6 bases short and J 1 base short, with 15 bases between. CDR3 sequence (DNA): TGTGCCAGCAGCCAAAGAGACAGTGGGAACACTGAAGCTTTCTTT. Protein product: CASSQRDSGNTEAFF.

In DNA, the CDR3 is TGCGCCAGCAGTACGGACAGGGACACTGAAGCTTTCTTT. Translating gives CASSTDRDTEAFF. This chain connects TRBV23-1 to TRBJ1-1; 8 nucleotides line up with TRBD1. TRBV23-1 is designated an ORF whose function remains uncertain. Unmatched junction bases numbered 2, after V lost 5 bases and J lost 3 bases. The CDR3 extends over 13 amino acids.

The V gene is TRBV19, the J gene TRBJ1-1; tentative D call: TRBD1 (6 bases). V lost 1 base to trimming and J lost 4 bases, with 7 bases between them. Germline CDR1 reads LNHDA; CDR2 reads SQIVND (reference sequence). The CDR3 sequence is 13 residues long. CDR3 residues: CASSIVRGTEAFF. In DNA form, the CDR3 reads TGTGCCAGTAGTATAGTCAGGGGCACTGAAGCTTTCTTT. Together with reference TRBV19 and TRBJ1-1, the CDR3 gives the full variable domain: DGGITQSPKYLFRKEGQNVTLSCEQNLNHDAMYWYRQDPGQGLRLIYYSQIVNDFQKGDIAEGYSVSREKKESFPLTVTSAQKNPTAFYLCASSIVRGTEAFFGQGTRLTVV.

The chain is built from TRBV2 and TRBJ1-1, with 9 bases fitting TRBD1. CDR3 length equals 13 residues. The ends lost 9 bases at V and 1 base at J; junction bases unmatched: 3. Germline V gives CDR1 SNHLY, CDR2 FYNNEI. Here the CDR3 reads CARRQGENTEAFF. Here the CDR3 DNA reads TGTGCCAGGAGACAGGGGGAGAACACTGAAGCTTTCTTT.